This T cell receptor (beta chain) was sequenced during a study of monozygotic twins with inflammatory bowel disease. As regards this clonotype: Antigen specificity is unknown.

TCRdb reanalyzed the 5' RACE reads, giving one entry per CDR3 protein sequence and no DNA. This table holds about 160,000 distinct CDR3 sequences. The CDR3 totals 18 residues. In germline, CDR1 is SGHAT, CDR2 FQNNGV. Study-wide results and limits: Treatment differences in immunosuppression may have added variability to the repertoires of patients. Between concordant and discordant twins, repertoire similarity failed to differ, a result that limited power may explain.

The source is a human donor with ulcerative colitis or Crohn's disease, or a healthy co-twin of an affected twin (not recorded which). The sample was blood. The chain recombines TRBV11-2 with TRBJ1-2; absent DNA, TCRdb's TRBD1 call cannot be checked. The CDR3 region is CASSLGGAGATTNYGYTF. Full variable domain (outside the CDR3, taken from reference TRBV11-2 and TRBJ1-2): EAGVAQSPRYKIIEKRQSVAFWCNPISGHATLYWYQQILGQGPKLLIQFQNNGVVDDSQLPKDRFSAERLKGVDSTLKIQPAKLEDSAVYLCASSLGGAGATTNYGYTFGSGTRLTVV.